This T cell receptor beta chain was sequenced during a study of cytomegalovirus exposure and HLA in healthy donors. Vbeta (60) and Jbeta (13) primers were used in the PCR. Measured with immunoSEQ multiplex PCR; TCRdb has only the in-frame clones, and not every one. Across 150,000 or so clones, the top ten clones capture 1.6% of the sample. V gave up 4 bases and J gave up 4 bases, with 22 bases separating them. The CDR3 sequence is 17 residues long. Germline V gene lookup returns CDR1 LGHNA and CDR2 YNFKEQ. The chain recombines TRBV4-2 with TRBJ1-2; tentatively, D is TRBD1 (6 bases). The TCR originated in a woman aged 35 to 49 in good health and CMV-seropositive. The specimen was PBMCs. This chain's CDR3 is CASSPGGGGPKIYGYTF. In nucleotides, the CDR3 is TGTGCCAGCAGCCCTGGAGGGGGGGGCCCGAAAATCTATGGCTACACCTTC.